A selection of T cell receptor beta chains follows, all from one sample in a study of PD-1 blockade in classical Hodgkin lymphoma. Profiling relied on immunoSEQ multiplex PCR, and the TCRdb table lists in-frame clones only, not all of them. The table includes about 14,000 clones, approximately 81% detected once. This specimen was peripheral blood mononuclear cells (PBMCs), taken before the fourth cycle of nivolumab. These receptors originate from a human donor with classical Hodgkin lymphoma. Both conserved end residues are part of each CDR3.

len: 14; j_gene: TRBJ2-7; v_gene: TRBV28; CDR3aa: CASSFGQSSYEQYF
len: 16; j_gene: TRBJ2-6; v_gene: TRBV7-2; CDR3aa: CASSPSGGAGANVLTF
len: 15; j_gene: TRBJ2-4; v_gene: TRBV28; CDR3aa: CASSPLAGQKNIQYF
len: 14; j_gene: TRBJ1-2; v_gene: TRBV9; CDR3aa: CASSVGIRDYGYTF
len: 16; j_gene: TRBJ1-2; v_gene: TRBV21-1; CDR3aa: CASTSRGGGSDYGYTF
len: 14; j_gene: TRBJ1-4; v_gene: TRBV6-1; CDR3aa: CASLLDWRGEKLFF
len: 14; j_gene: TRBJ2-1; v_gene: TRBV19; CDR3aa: CASSILVGHSEQFF
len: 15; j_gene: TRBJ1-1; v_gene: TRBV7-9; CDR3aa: CASSLLGGWGTEAFF
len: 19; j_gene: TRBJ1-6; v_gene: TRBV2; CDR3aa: CASTIFRDRALWEGSPLHF
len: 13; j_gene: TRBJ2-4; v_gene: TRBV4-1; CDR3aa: CASSQGTEGIQYF
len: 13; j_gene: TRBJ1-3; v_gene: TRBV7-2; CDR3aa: CASSFDRGDTIYF
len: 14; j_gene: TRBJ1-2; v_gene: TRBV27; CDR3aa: CASSPLTGIYGYTF
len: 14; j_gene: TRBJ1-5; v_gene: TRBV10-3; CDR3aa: CAISRDREYEPQHF
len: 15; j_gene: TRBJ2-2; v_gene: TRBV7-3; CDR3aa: CASSLAGGNTGELFF
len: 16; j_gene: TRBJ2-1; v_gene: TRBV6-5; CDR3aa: CASSYQPGLALNEQFF
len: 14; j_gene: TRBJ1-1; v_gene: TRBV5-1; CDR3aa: CASWMGRGSTEAFF
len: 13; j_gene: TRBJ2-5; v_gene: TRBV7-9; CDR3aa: CAIEEGFGETQYF
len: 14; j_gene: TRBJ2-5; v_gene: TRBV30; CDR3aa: CAWSVRPYQETQYF
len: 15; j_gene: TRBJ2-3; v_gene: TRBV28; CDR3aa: CASSFRSTSTDTQYF
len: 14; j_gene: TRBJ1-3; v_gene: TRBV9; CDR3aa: CASTIALSGNTIYF
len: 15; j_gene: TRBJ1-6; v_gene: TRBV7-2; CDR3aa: CASSVTPGQNSPLHF
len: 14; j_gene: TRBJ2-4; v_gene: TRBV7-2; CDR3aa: CASRSGGSKNIQYF
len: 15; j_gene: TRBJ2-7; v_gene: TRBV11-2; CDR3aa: CASSLRQDGGNEQYF
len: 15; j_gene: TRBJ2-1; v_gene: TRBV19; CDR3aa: CASSTGTPSYNEQFF
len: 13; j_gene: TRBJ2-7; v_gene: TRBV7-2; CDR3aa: CASSPRGRYEQYF
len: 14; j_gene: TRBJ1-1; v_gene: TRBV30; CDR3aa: CAWSVGGAGTEAFF
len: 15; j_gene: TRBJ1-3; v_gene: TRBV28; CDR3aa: CASSFLRLSGNTIYF
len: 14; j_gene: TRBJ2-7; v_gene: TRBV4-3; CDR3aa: CASSQGPSSYEQYF
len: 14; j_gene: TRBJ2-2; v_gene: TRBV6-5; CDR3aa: CATRTGGNTGELFF
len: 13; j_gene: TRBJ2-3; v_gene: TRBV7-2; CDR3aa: CASSSPGPHTQYF
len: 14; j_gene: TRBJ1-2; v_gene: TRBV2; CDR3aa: CASSVTGSSYGYTF
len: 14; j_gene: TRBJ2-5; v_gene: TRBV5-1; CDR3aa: CASSLAPAVETQYF
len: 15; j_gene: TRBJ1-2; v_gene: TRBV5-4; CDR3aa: CASKPKGQGNYGYTF
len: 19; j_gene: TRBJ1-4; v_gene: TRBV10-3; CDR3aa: CAISESLGTGASTNEKLFF
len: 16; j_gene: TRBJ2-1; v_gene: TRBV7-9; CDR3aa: CASSPRGAGAYNEQFF
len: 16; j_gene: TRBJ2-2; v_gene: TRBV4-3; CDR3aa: CASSQDGGGYTGELFF
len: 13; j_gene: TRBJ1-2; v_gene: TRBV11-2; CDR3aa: CASSIGGGYGYTF
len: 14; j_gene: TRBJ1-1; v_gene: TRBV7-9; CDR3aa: CASTFQDLNTEAFF
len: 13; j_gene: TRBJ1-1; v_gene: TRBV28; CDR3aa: CASSSVMNTEAFF
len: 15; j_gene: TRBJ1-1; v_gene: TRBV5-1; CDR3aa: CASSLGGTVNTEAFF
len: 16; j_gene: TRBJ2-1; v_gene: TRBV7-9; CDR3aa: CASRSTGGGSYNEQFF
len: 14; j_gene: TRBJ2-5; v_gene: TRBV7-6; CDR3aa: CASSHGAYQGDQYF
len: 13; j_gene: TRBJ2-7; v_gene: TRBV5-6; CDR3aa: CASSLGASYEQYF
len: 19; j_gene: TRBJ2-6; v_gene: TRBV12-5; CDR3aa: CASADPPGLSFSGANVLTF
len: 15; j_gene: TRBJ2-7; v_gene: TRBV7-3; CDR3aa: CASSLNQGTNYEQYF
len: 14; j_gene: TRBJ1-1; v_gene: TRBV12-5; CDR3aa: CASGPPRDRVASFF
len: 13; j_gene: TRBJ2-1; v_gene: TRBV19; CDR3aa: CASSMDRRDEQFF
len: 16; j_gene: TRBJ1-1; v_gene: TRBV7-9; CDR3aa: CASSSLGGKMNTEAFF
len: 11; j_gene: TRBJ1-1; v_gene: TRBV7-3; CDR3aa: CASSSDTEAFF
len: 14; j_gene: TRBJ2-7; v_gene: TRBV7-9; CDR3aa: CASSFSRASYEQYF